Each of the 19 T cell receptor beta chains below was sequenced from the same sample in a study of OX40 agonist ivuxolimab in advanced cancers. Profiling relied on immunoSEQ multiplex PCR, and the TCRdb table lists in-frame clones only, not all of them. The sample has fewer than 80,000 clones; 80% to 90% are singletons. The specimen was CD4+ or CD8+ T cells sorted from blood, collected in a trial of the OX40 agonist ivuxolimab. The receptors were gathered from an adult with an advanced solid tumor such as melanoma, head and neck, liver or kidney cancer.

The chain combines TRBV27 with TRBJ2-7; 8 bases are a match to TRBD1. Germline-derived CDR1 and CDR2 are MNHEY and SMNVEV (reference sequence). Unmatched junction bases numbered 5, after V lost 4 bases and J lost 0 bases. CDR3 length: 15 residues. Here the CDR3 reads CASSSRQGLSYEQYF. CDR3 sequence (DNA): TGTGCCAGCAGTTCTCGACAGGGGCTCTCCTACGAGCAGTACTTC.

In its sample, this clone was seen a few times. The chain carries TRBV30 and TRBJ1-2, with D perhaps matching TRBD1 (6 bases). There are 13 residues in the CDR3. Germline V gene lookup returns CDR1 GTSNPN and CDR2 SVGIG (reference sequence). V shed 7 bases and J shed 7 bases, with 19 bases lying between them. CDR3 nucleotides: TGTGCCTCAGGACGGGGGCCAAGTCGTGGCTACACCTTC. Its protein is CASGRGPSRGYTF.

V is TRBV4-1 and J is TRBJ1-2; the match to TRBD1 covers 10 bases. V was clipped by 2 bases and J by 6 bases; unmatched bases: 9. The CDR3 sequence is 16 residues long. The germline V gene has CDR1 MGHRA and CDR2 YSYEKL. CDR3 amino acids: CASSQNPTGGGDGYTF. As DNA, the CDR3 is TGCGCCAGCAGCCAAAATCCGACAGGGGGCGGGGATGGCTACACCTTC.

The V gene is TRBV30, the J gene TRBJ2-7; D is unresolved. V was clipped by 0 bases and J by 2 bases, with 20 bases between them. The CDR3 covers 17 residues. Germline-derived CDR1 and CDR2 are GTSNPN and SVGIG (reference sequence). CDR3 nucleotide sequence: TGTGCCTGGAGTGTATTTGGGCAGGAGCGTCTCACCTACGAGCAGTACTTC. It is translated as CAWSVFGQERLTYEQYF.

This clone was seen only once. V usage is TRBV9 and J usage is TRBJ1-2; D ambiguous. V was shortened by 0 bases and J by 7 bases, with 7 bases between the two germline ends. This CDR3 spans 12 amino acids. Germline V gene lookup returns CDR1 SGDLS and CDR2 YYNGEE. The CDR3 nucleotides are TGTGCCAGCAGCGTAGTAGGGTCTGGCTACACCTTC. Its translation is CASSVVGSGYTF.

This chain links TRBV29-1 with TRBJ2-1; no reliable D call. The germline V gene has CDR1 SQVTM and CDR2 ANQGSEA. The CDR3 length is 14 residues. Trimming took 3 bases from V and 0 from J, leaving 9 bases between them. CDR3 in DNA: TGCAGCGTTGACTCAACTGACTCCTACAATGAGCAGTTCTTC. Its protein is CSVDSTDSYNEQFF.

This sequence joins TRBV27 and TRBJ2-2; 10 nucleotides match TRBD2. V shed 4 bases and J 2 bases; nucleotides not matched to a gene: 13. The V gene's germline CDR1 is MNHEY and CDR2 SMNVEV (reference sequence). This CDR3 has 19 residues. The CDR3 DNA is TGTGCCAGCAGTTCCGTTCGCTCAGCGGGAGGGACAAACACCGGGGAGCTGTTTTTT. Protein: CASSSVRSAGGTNTGELFF.

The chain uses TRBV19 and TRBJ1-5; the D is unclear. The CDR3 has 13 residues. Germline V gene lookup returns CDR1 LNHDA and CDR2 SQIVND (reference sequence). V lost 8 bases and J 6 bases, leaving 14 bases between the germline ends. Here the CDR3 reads CASSSQVGQPQHF. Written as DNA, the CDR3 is TGTGCCAGTTCCTCGCAGGTTGGTCAGCCCCAGCATTTT.

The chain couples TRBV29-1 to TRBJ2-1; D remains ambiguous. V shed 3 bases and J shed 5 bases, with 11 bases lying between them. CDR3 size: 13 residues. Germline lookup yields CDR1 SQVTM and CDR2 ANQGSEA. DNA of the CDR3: TGCAGCGTTGAGAACGAGGTGAACAATGAGCAGTTCTTC. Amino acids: CSVENEVNNEQFF.

The CDR3: CASSWGGNTEAFF. In DNA form, the CDR3 reads TGTGCCAGCAGCTGGGGGGGGAACACTGAAGCTTTCTTT. This chain connects TRBV5-4 to TRBJ1-1; possible D gene TRBD1, 5 bases. The CDR3 has 13 residues. Germline lookup yields CDR1 SGHNT and CDR2 YYREEE (reference sequence). V was pared by 3 bases and J by 1 base, with 7 bases between. Full variable domain (outside the CDR3, taken from reference TRBV5-4 and TRBJ1-1): ETGVTQSPTHLIKTRGQQVTLRCSSQSGHNTVSWYQQALGQGPQFIFQYYREEENGRGNFPPRFSGLQFPNYSSELNVNALELDDSALYLCASSWGGNTEAFFGQGTRLTVV.

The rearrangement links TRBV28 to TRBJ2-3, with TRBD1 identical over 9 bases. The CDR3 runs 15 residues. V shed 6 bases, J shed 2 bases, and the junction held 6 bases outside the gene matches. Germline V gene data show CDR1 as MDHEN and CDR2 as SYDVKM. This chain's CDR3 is CASSPRDRATDTQYF. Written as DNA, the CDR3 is TGTGCCAGCAGCCCCCGGGACAGGGCCACAGATACGCAGTATTTT. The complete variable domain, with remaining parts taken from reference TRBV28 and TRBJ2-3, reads DVKVTQSSRYLVKRTGEKVFLECVQDMDHENMFWYRQDPGLGLRLIYFSYDVKMKEKGDIPEGYSVSREKKERFSLILESASTNQTSMYLCASSPRDRATDTQYFGPGTRLTVL.

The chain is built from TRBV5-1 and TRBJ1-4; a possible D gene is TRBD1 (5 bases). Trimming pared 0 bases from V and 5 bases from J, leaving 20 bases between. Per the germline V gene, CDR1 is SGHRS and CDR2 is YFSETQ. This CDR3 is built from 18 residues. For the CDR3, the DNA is TGCGCCAGCAGCTTGGCGTTAAGGACATACCTCTCAAATGAAAAACTGTTTTTT. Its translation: CASSLALRTYLSNEKLFF.

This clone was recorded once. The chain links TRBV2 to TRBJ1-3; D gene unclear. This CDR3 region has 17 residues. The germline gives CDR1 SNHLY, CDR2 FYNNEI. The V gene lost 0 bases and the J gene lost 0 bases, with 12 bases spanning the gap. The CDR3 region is CASSEAVWGISGNTIYF. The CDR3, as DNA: TGTGCCAGCAGTGAAGCGGTGTGGGGAATCTCTGGAAACACCATATATTTT.

The CDR3 reads CASSQTNSGNTIYF. For the CDR3, the DNA is TGTGCCAGCAGCCAAACCAACTCTGGAAACACCATATATTTT. V gene TRBV7-2 combines with J gene TRBJ1-3, with D unresolved. Trimming left V 5 bases short and J 0 bases short, with 8 bases between. Germline V gene lookup returns CDR1 SGHTA and CDR2 FQGNSA. The CDR3 totals 14 residues.

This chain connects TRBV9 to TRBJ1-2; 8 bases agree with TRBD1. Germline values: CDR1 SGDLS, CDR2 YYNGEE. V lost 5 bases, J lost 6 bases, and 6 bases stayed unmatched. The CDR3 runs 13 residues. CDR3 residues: CASRGQGGDGYTF. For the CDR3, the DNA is TGTGCCAGCAGAGGACAGGGAGGAGATGGCTACACCTTC.

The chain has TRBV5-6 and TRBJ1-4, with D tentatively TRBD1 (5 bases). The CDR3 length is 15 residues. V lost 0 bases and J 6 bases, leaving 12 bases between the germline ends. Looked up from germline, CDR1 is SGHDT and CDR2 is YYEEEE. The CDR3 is CASSLVQGRYEKLFF. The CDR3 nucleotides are TGTGCCAGCAGCTTGGTGCAGGGCCGGTATGAAAAACTGTTTTTT.

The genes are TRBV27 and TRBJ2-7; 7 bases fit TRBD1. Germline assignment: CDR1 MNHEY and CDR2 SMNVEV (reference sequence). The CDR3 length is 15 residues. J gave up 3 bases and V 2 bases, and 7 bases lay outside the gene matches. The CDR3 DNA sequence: TGTGCCAGCAGTTTAAGTAGGGCAGGGGGCTACGAGCAGTACTTC. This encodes CASSLSRAGGYEQYF.

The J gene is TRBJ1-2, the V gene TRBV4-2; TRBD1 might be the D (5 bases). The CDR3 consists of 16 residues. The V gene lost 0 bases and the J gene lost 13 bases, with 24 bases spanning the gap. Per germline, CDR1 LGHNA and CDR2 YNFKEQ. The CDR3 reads CASSQDDGEGVLFCTF. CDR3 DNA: TGTGCCAGCAGCCAAGATGATGGGGAAGGGGTCCTCTTTTGCACCTTC.

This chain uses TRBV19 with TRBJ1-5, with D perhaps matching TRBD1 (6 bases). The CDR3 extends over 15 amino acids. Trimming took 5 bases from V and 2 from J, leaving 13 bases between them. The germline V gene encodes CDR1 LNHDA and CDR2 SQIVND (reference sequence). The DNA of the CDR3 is TGTGCCAGTAGTTCAACAGGGCGAGGCAATCAGCCCCAGCATTTT. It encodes CASSSTGRGNQPQHF.